The source of this TCR beta chain is a study of a mutant IDH1 vaccine in newly diagnosed glioma (dated by TCRdb to the early 2020s). Background on the whole study: Patients were given eight vaccinations, in weeks 1, 3, 5, 7, 11, 15, 19 and 23, which matched visits V03 through V10. Vaccination began 4-6 weeks after radiotherapy alone, or alongside temozolomide cycles in the chemotherapy-containing groups. Of the roughly 30 treated patients, 62.5% were male and roughly 38% were female, and a mean age of 40.4 years was recorded. Prior to enrollment, standard therapy consisting of radiotherapy alone, temozolomide alone, or radiochemotherapy with temozolomide had been administered to patients, with the combination being received by most patients. Peripheral blood was drawn at six visits: V03 (baseline), V05, V07, V10, V12 and V13. Longitudinal TCRB deep sequencing was performed for around 23 treated patients wherever samples were available for exploratory analyses.

The protocol used for the library was the immunoSEQ multiplex PCR assay. Following the manufacturer's protocol, the hsTCRB Kit was used to amplify rearranged TCR beta chain sequences. An Illumina MiSeq was used to sequence the TCRB libraries. The paper's data handling went like this. Demultiplexing, trimming and gene mapping were performed with the kit vendor's proprietary platform. Not all clones reach the TCRdb copy of this immuneACCESS table, which keeps in-frame sequences only. Checked studies attribute under half of the gap to unresolved V genes and leave the rest unexplained. The V and J calls and clone size come from that table; D and trimming were worked out from the DNA. The sample records about 29,000 clones, 75% to 90% of which are singletons. Jointly, the top ten make up under 8.5% of the sample. What this sample's time point label stands for: week 23, last vaccination. Each vaccine dose was 300 ug of a 20-mer mutant IDH1 peptide in Montanide, given subcutaneously with topical imiquimod. The donors had newly diagnosed IDH1-mutant astrocytomas of WHO grade 3 or 4 that showed loss of nuclear ATRX. The samples were drawn from NOA16, a multicentre, single-arm, open-label phase I trial in Germany that tested a mutant IDH1 peptide vaccine in humans for the first time. The DNeasy Blood and Tissue Kit was used to extract genomic DNA from EDTA blood for TCRB sequencing.

What the authors observed across the whole study: Vaccine-induced immune responses across multiple MHC alleles were detected in about 93% of patients. Availability determined which PBMC samples were chosen for TCRB deep sequencing. Pseudoprogression seemed to be unrelated to changes in the top peripheral T cell clonotypes found by TCRB sequencing. The authors noted that analyses of patient blood samples could not be reproduced because of sample limitations.

With respect to this clone: Its target antigen remains unknown. No base-level quality is on record; no much larger clone is a single base apart.

Spanning cysteine to phenylalanine, the CDR3 consists of 14 amino acids. Of all the DNA, just the CDR3 is kept, 42 bases in frame from base 1. The CDR1 and CDR2 encoded by the germline V gene (reference sequence) are MNHEY and SMNVEV. V gives up 2 bases and J gives up 0 bases, and the segment between their germline ends measures 5 bases. This chain is built from TRBV27 and TRBJ1-3; no D segment can be confidently identified. The sequence was obtained from a woman younger than 30 with glioma. This specimen consisted of PBMCs, obtained from a glioma patient whose treatment included an IDH1 peptide vaccine. CDR3 reads: CASSLAFSGNTIYF. The nucleotides are TGTGCCAGCAGTTTAGCGTTCTCTGGAAACACCATATATTTT.